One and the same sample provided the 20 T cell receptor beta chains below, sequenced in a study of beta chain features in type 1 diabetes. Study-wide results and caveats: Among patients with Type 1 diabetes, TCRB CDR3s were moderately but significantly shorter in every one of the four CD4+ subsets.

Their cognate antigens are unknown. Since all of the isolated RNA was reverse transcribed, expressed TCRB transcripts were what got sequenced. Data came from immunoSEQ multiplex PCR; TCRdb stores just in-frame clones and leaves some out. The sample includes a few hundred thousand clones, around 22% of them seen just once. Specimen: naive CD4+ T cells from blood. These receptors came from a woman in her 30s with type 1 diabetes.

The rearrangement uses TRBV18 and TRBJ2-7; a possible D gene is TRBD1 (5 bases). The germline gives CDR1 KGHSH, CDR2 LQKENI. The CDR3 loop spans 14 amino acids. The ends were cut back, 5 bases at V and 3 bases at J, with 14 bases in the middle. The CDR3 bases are TGTGCCAGCTCATCTCAGGGAACCCACTACGAGCAGTACTTC. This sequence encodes CASSSQGTHYEQYF.

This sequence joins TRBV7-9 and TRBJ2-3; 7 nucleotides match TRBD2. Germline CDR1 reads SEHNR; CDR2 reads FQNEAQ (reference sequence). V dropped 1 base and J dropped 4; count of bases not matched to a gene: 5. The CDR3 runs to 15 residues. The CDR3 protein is CASSLGTSPSDTQYF. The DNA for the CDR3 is TGTGCCAGCAGCTTAGGGACTAGTCCGTCAGATACGCAGTATTTT.

CDR3 bases: TGTGCCAGCAGTCGTAGCGGGAGATCGGGAAATGAGCAGTTCTTC. It translates to CASSRSGRSGNEQFF. J is TRBJ2-1 and V is TRBV25-1; 9 positions match TRBD2. Germline trimming cut 5 bases from V and 7 bases from J; bases unmatched to any gene: 9. Germline V gives CDR1 MGHDK, CDR2 SYGVNS. The length of the CDR3 is 15 residues. Variable domain in full (rest from reference TRBV25-1 and TRBJ2-1): EADIYQTPRYLVIGTGKKITLECSQTMGHDKMYWYQQDPGMELHLIHYSYGVNSTEKGDLSSESTVSRIRTEHFPLTLESARPSHTSQYLCASSRSGRSGNEQFFGPGTRLTVL.

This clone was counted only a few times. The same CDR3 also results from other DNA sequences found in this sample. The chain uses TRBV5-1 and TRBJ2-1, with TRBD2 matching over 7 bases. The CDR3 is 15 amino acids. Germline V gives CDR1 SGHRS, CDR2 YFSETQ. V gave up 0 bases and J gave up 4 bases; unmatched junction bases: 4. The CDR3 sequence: CASSLGLAAYNEQFF. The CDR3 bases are TGCGCCAGCAGCTTGGGGCTAGCGGCTTACAATGAGCAGTTCTTC.

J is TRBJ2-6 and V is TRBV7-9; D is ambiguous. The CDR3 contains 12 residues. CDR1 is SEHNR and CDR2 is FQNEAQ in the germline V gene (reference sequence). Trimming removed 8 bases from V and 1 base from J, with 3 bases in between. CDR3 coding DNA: TGTGCCAGCGAGTCTGGGGCCAACGTCCTGACTTTC. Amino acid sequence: CASESGANVLTF.

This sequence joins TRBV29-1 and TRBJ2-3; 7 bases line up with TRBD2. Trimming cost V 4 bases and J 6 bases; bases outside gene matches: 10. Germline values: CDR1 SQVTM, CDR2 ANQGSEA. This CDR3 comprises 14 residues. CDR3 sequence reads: CSVATSLFADTQYF. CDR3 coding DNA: TGCAGCGTTGCGACTAGCCTGTTCGCCGATACGCAGTATTTT.

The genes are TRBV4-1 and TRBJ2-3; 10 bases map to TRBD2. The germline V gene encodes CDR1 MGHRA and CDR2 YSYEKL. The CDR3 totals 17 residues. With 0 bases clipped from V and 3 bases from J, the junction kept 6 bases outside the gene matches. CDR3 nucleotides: TGCGCCAGCAGCCAAGAGAGGCTAGCGGGAGCGACAGATACGCAGTATTTT. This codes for CASSQERLAGATDTQYF.

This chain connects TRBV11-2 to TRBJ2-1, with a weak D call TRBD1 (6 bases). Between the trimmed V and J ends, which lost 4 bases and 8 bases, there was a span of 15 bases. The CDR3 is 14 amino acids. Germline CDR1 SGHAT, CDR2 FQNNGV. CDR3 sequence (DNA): TGTGCCAGCAGCTACCCGTACAGGGAAGATGAGCAGTTCTTC. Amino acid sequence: CASSYPYREDEQFF.

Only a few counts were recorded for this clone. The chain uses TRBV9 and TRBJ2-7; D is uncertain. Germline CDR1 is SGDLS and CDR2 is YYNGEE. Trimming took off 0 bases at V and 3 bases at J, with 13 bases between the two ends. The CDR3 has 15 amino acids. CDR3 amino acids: CASSVANVAVYEQYF. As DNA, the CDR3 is TGTGCCAGCAGCGTAGCCAACGTGGCGGTCTACGAGCAGTACTTC.

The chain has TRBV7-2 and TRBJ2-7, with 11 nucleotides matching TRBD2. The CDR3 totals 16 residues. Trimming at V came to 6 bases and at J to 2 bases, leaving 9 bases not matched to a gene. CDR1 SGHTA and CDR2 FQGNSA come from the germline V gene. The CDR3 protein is CASRWRLAGLTYEQYF. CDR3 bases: TGTGCCAGCAGATGGCGACTAGCGGGGCTAACCTACGAGCAGTACTTC.

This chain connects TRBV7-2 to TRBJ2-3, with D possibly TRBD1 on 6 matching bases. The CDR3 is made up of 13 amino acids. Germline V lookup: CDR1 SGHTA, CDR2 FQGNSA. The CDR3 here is CANAPGQSDTQYF. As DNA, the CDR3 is TGTGCAAACGCCCCTGGACAGTCAGATACGCAGTATTTT.

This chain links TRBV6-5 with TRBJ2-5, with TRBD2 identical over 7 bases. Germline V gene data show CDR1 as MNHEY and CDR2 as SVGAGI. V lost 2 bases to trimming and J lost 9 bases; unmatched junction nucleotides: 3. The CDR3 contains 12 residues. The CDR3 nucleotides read TGTGCCAGCAGTTACCGGGGAGGGCCCCAGTACTTC. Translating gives CASSYRGGPQYF.

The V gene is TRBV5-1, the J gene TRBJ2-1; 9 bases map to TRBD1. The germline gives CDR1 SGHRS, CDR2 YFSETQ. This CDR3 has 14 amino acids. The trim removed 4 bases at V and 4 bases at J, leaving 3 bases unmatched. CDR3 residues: CASSHGTGYNEQFF. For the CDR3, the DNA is TGCGCCAGCAGCCATGGGACAGGGTACAATGAGCAGTTCTTC.

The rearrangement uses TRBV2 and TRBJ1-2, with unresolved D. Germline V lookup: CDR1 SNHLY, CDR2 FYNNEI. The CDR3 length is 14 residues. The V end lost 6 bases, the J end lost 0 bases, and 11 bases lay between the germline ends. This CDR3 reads CASSGLQANYGYTF. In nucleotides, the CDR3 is TGTGCCAGCAGCGGACTGCAAGCTAACTATGGCTACACCTTC. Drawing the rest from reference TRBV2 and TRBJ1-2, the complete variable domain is EPEVTQTPSHQVTQMGQEVILRCVPISNHLYFYWYRQILGQKVEFLVSFYNNEISEKSEIFDDQFSVERPDGSNFTLKIRSTKLEDSAMYFCASSGLQANYGYTFGSGTRLTVV.

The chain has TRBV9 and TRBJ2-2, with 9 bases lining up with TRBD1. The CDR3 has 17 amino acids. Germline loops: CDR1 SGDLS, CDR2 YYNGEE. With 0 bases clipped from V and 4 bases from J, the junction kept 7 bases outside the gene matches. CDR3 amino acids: CASSVAGTGQSTGELFF. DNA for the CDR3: TGTGCCAGCAGCGTAGCGGGGACAGGGCAGAGCACCGGGGAGCTGTTTTTT.

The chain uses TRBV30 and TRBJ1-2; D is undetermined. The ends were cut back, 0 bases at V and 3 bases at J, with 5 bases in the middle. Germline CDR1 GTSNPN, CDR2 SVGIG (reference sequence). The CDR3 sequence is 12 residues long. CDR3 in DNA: TGTGCCTGGAGTGTCGGGGACTATGGCTACACCTTC. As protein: CAWSVGDYGYTF. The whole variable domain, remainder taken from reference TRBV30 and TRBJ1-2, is SQTIHQWPATLVQPVGSPLSLECTVEGTSNPNLYWYRQAAGRGLQLLFYSVGIGQISSEVPQNLSASRPQDRQFILSSKKLLLSDSGFYLCAWSVGDYGYTFGSGTRLTVV.

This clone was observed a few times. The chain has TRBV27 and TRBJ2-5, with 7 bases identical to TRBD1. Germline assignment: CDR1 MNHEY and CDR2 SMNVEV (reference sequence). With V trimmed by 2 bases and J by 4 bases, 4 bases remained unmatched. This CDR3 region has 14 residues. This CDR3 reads CASSLQYRGETQYF. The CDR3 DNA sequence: TGTGCCAGCAGTTTACAGTACAGGGGAGAGACCCAGTACTTC.

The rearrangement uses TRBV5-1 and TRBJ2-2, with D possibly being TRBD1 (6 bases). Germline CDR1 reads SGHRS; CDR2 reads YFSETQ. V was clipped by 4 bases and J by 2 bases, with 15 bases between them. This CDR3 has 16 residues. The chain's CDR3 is CASSKALGTNTGELFF. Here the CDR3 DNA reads TGCGCCAGCAGCAAGGCCCTAGGGACAAACACCGGGGAGCTGTTTTTT.

This CDR3 is CASSLIDRSGNTIYF. The CDR3, as DNA: TGTGCCAGCAGCTTGATCGACAGATCTGGAAACACCATATATTTT. The chain has TRBV5-6 and TRBJ1-3, with D possibly TRBD1 on 5 matching bases. Looked up from germline, CDR1 is SGHDT and CDR2 is YYEEEE. The V and J ends lost 1 base and 1 base respectively, with 9 bases between them. The CDR3 is 15 amino acids.

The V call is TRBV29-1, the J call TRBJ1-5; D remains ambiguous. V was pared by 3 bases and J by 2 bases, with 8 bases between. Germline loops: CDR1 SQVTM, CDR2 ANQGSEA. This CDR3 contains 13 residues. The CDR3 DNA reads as TGCAGCGTTGATGACGGAGGCAATCAGCCCCAGCATTTT. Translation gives CSVDDGGNQPQHF.